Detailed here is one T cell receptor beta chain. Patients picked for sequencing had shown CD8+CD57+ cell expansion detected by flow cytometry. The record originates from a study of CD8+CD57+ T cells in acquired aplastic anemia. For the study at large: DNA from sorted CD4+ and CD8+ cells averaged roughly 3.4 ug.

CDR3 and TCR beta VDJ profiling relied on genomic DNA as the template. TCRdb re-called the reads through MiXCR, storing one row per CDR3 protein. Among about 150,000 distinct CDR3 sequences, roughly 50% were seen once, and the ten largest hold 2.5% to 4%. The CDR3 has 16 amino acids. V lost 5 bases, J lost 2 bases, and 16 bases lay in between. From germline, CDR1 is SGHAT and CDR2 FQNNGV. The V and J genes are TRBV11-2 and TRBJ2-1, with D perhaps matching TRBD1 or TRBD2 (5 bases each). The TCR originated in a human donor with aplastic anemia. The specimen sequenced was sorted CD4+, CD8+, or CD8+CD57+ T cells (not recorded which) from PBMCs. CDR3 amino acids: CASSLGTPGPYNEQFF. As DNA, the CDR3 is TGTGCCAGCAGCCTGGGGACCCCTGGTCCCTACAATGAGCAGTTCTTC.